What follows is one TCR beta chain and its context. Antigen unknown. The source of the sample is a study of T cell responses to AZD1222 COVID-19 vaccine. Whole-study findings and limits: With two AZD1222 doses given, Spike-specific TCR breadth and depth both rose. Samples come after the peak T cell response, not at day 14. Donors were largely white British and mainly female; clonal diversity was possibly underestimated.

Profiled with immunoSEQ multiplex PCR; TCRdb holds only in-frame clones, not every one. Counted here are about 150,000 clones, under 95% occurring once; the ten biggest clones make up less than 5.5%. CDR3 length: 14 amino acids. Germline V CDR1 and CDR2: SGHNT, YENEEA. The V gene end was trimmed by 5 bases and the J gene end by 7 bases; junction bases not matched to a gene: 6. The source material was peripheral blood, sampled on day 0 of AZD1222 vaccination. The TCR sequence derives from an adult in good health. This rearrangement joins TRBV11-3 to TRBJ2-1, with TRBD1 matching over 9 bases. For the CDR3, the DNA is TGTGCCAGCAGCCCACGGACAGGGGAAAATGAGCAGTTCTTC. The encoded protein is CASSPRTGENEQFF.